The T cell receptor beta chain under discussion was sequenced for a study of OX40 agonist ivuxolimab in advanced cancers. Using immunoSEQ multiplex PCR, the repertoire was profiled, and TCRdb retains in-frame clones only, with some absent. The sample includes fewer than 90,000 clones, about 82% of them seen just once. Patients were excluded for autoimmune disease history or systemic immunosuppression. CDR3 length: 16 amino acids. Per the germline V gene, CDR1 is SGHNT and CDR2 is YENEEA. V lost 4 bases and J lost 4; bases outside the gene matches: 9. This sample comprised CD4+ or CD8+ T cells sorted from blood, obtained in a trial of the OX40 agonist ivuxolimab. This clonotype was obtained from an adult with an advanced solid tumor such as melanoma, head and neck, liver or kidney cancer. The rearrangement uses TRBV11-3 and TRBJ2-3; 9 nucleotides align to TRBD1. CDR3 protein: CASSSGTGHSADTQYF. The CDR3 DNA sequence: TGTGCCAGCAGCTCGGGGACAGGGCACTCCGCAGATACGCAGTATTTT.